The 31 T cell receptor beta chains given below trace back to one sample, sequenced in a study of cytomegalovirus exposure and HLA in healthy donors. Profiled with immunoSEQ multiplex PCR; TCRdb holds only in-frame clones, not every one. The sample consists of roughly 250,000 clones, around 87% of them appearing once. The sample consisted of PBMCs. These receptors all stem from a man aged 18 to 29 in good health and CMV-seronegative.

The count of this clone is one. V and J are TRBV2 and TRBJ2-2; 7 positions agree with TRBD1. With 7 bases clipped from V and 7 bases from J, the junction kept 0 bases outside the gene matches. This CDR3 is built from 11 residues. Germline-derived CDR1 and CDR2 are SNHLY and FYNNEI. CDR3: CASTGGGELFF. The CDR3 DNA sequence: TGTGCCAGCACAGGGGGCGGGGAGCTGTTTTTT.

The V gene is TRBV7-2, the J gene TRBJ2-7, with 9 bases matching TRBD2. Germline V gene lookup returns CDR1 SGHTA and CDR2 FQGNSA. Trimming removed 1 base from V and 6 bases from J; junction bases left unmatched: 4. This CDR3 is built from 14 residues. DNA for the CDR3: TGTGCCAGCAGCTTAGGCGGGAGGGATTTCGAGCAGTACTTC. This sequence encodes CASSLGGRDFEQYF.

The CDR3 spells CASSLNLPGRETQYF. DNA for the CDR3: TGCGCCAGCAGCTTGAATTTGCCAGGGCGAGAGACCCAGTACTTC. The chain recombines TRBV5-1 with TRBJ2-5; perhaps TRBD1 as D (5 bases). The CDR3 length is 15 residues. Trimming shortened V by 1 base and J by 4 bases, and 14 bases separated the two germline ends. Germline values: CDR1 SGHRS, CDR2 YFSETQ. The full variable domain, its missing parts supplied by reference TRBV5-1 and TRBJ2-5, is KAGVTQTPRYLIKTRGQQVTLSCSPISGHRSVSWYQQTPGQGLQFLFEYFSETQRNKGNFPGRFSGRQFSNSRSEMNVSTLELGDSALYLCASSLNLPGRETQYFGPGTRLLVL.

The chain recombines TRBV19 with TRBJ1-3; 7 nucleotides line up with TRBD1. Germline CDR1 is LNHDA and CDR2 is SQIVND (reference sequence). The V segment lost 3 bases and the J segment 0 bases; nucleotides outside the gene matches: 2. The CDR3 has 15 residues. CDR3 loop: CASSMGQSSGNTIYF. The CDR3 DNA is TGTGCCAGTAGTATGGGACAGAGCTCTGGAAACACCATATATTTT.

The chain uses TRBV7-2 and TRBJ1-2; D is uncertain. The CDR3 consists of 15 residues. The germline V gene has CDR1 SGHTA and CDR2 FQGNSA. Trimming took 1 base from V and 8 from J, leaving 17 bases between them. CDR3 sequence: CASSLVNNLRGGYTF. CDR3 sequence (DNA): TGTGCCAGCAGCTTAGTTAACAACCTAAGAGGGGGCTACACCTTC.

Concerning this clone itself: Within the sample, other DNA sequences also encode this same CDR3. The gene calls are TRBV7-7 and TRBJ1-1; no reliable D call. The CDR3 loop spans 13 amino acids. V lost 1 base and J lost 1, with 4 bases in between. Germline V gene data show CDR1 as SSHAT and CDR2 as FNYEAQ (reference sequence). The CDR3 DNA is TGTGCCAGCAGCTTAGACAGGAACACTGAAGCTTTCTTT. Protein sequence: CASSLDRNTEAFF.

The chain carries TRBV5-6 and TRBJ2-7; TRBD1 agrees at 10 bases. V was pared by 4 bases and J by 2 bases, with 3 bases of the junction left unmatched. The CDR3 runs 14 residues. Per germline, CDR1 SGHDT and CDR2 YYEEEE. CDR3 region: CASSVGQGAYEQYF. DNA for the CDR3: TGTGCCAGCAGCGTCGGACAGGGGGCCTACGAGCAGTACTTC. Looking up the rest from reference TRBV5-6 and TRBJ2-7 gives the full variable domain: DAGVTQSPTHLIKTRGQQVTLRCSPKSGHDTVSWYQQALGQGPQFIFQYYEEEERQRGNFPDRFSGHQFPNYSSELNVNALLLGDSALYLCASSVGQGAYEQYFGPGTRLTVT.

The chain combines TRBV7-8 with TRBJ2-7; 7 nucleotides align to TRBD2. Looked up from germline, CDR1 is SGHVS and CDR2 is FQNEAQ. Losses at the gene ends were 5 bases for V and 3 bases for J; bases not matched to a gene: 7. This CDR3 is 14 amino acids long. The CDR3: CASSPGGIYYEQYF. CDR3 in DNA: TGTGCCAGCAGCCCCGGGGGGATATACTACGAGCAGTACTTC.

This chain joins TRBV5-1 and TRBJ2-5; 9 bases line up with TRBD2. The junction had 3 bases not matched to a gene; V was cut back by 2 bases and J by 1 base. The CDR3 covers 15 residues. The germline gives CDR1 SGHRS, CDR2 YFSETQ. The CDR3 loop is CASSFSGSPQETQYF. DNA of the CDR3: TGCGCCAGCAGCTTTAGCGGGAGTCCCCAAGAGACCCAGTACTTC.

This chain connects TRBV13 to TRBJ2-7; D is perhaps TRBD2 (5 bases). This CDR3 comprises 15 residues. V was pared by 1 base and J by 2 bases, with 12 bases between. The V gene's germline CDR1 is PRHDT and CDR2 FYEKMQ (reference sequence). This CDR3 is CASSLAGRTTYEQYF. DNA of the CDR3: TGTGCCAGCAGCTTAGCGGGGAGAACGACCTACGAGCAGTACTTC.

This clone was detected only a few times. The chain links TRBV12-2 to TRBJ2-7; the DNA was not compared with TRBD1, the D call given in the table. TRBV12-2 corresponds to a pseudogene. The CDR3 has 15 amino acids. Written as DNA, the CDR3 is TGTGCAAGTCGCTTAGTGACAATCAGGGTCGGCGAGCAGTACTTC. It codes for CASRLVTIRVGEQYF.

The chain uses TRBV18 and TRBJ1-2; D call uncertain. The CDR3 has 11 residues. CDR1 is KGHSH, CDR2 LQKENI, per germline. Deletions cut 5 bases from V and 6 bases from J, with 7 bases between. This CDR3 reads CASSEGNGYTF. The CDR3 nucleotides read TGTGCCAGCTCAGAGGGTAATGGCTACACCTTC.

J is TRBJ2-1 and V is TRBV9; TRBD2 agrees at 11 bases. Germline CDR1 and CDR2: SGDLS and YYNGEE. This CDR3 has 15 residues. J was trimmed by 9 bases and V by 3 bases; bases with no gene match: 8. The CDR3 loop is CASSGTSGSVGEQFF. The CDR3 nucleotides read TGTGCCAGCAGCGGTACTAGCGGGAGTGTCGGTGAGCAGTTCTTC.

This chain connects TRBV7-2 to TRBJ1-2, with 10 bases lining up with TRBD1. The CDR3 is 18 residues long. The junction had 20 bases not matched to a gene; V was cut back by 6 bases and J by 7 bases. Germline V gives CDR1 SGHTA, CDR2 FQGNSA. The chain's CDR3 is CASSPSVVRDRGSRGYTF. DNA of the CDR3: TGTGCCAGCAGTCCCAGCGTGGTCCGGGACAGGGGAAGTCGTGGCTACACCTTC.

This chain uses TRBV7-8 with TRBJ2-5; tentative D call: TRBD1 (6 bases). V gave up 3 bases and J gave up 2 bases, with 10 bases separating them. This CDR3 is built from 14 residues. CDR1 and CDR2 from the germline V gene are SGHVS and FQNEAQ. The CDR3 DNA is TGTGCCAGCAGCTTGTTGGACAGACAAGAGACCCAGTACTTC. Translated: CASSLLDRQETQYF.

This sequence joins TRBV6-1 and TRBJ2-1, with TRBD1 as a possible D gene (6 bases). The CDR3 is made up of 14 amino acids. V lost 2 bases and J 9 bases, leaving 14 bases between the germline ends. Germline V lookup: CDR1 MNHNS, CDR2 SASEGT. In DNA, the CDR3 is TGTGCCAGCAGTGAATTCGGGACAACCGGTGAGCAGTTCTTC. As protein: CASSEFGTTGEQFF.

The rearrangement links TRBV7-9 to TRBJ2-2; D not certain. Germline CDR1 reads SEHNR; CDR2 reads FQNEAQ (reference sequence). V was trimmed by 2 bases and J by 3 bases, leaving 7 bases between them. The CDR3 is 14 residues long. The CDR3 protein is CASSLPRYTGELFF. CDR3 nucleotide sequence: TGTGCCAGCAGCTTACCGAGGTACACCGGGGAGCTGTTTTTT.

This sequence joins TRBV28 and TRBJ2-6, with D unclear. CDR3 length equals 12 residues. Germline V gene sequence: CDR1 MDHEN, CDR2 SYDVKM. Deletions cut 2 bases from V and 9 bases from J, with 5 bases between. The CDR3 bases are TGTGCCAGCAGTTTAGGCCTCAACGTCCTGACTTTC. Protein product: CASSLGLNVLTF.

This chain joins TRBV4-1 and TRBJ1-5, with TRBD1 identical over 8 bases. The CDR3 totals 15 residues. CDR1 is MGHRA, CDR2 YSYEKL, per germline. V was clipped by 0 bases and J by 9 bases; unmatched bases: 7. The CDR3 nucleotides are TGCGCCAGCAGCCAAGACGGGCAGGGGGCACGGCCCCAGCATTTT. It codes for CASSQDGQGARPQHF.

The chain couples TRBV5-6 to TRBJ2-7; D call uncertain. This CDR3 has 14 amino acids. Trimming pared 1 base from V and 3 bases from J, leaving 11 bases between. CDR1 is SGHDT, CDR2 YYEEEE, per germline. As DNA, the CDR3 is TGTGCCAGCAGCTTGAGTACAGAGTACTACGAGCAGTACTTC. It is translated as CASSLSTEYYEQYF.

The rearrangement joins TRBV13 to TRBJ2-2; 15 bases line up with TRBD2. The CDR3 is 20 residues long. V was clipped by 2 bases and J by 3 bases; unmatched bases: 10. The germline CDR1 and CDR2 sequences are PRHDT and FYEKMQ (reference sequence). CDR3 in DNA: TGTGCCAGCAGCTTAACTTGGACTAGCGGGAGGGAGAAAGACACCGGGGAGCTGTTTTTT. Protein sequence: CASSLTWTSGREKDTGELFF.

V and J are TRBV7-9 and TRBJ2-7; D call uncertain. V lost 5 bases and J lost 3, with 20 bases in between. Germline values: CDR1 SEHNR, CDR2 FQNEAQ (reference sequence). The CDR3 consists of 16 residues. The CDR3 loop reads CASSNLEVMNNYEQYF. The CDR3 region has the DNA TGTGCCAGCAGCAATCTAGAGGTTATGAATAACTACGAGCAGTACTTC.

This clone came up once. The chain recombines TRBV29-1 with TRBJ2-3; D gene unclear. This CDR3 region has 11 residues. V lost 4 bases to trimming and J lost 4 bases, with 6 bases between them. In germline, CDR1 is SQVTM, CDR2 ANQGSEA. CDR3 sequence (DNA): TGCAGCGTTGTTCCGGCAGATACGCAGTATTTT. As protein: CSVVPADTQYF.

The chain links TRBV6-6 to TRBJ2-2; perhaps TRBD2 as D (5 bases). The V end was cut by 6 bases, the J end by 7 bases, with 15 bases between. The CDR3 consists of 14 residues. Germline-derived CDR1 and CDR2 are MNHNY and SVGAGI (reference sequence). The CDR3 here is CASSGVSRDGELFF. CDR3 coding DNA: TGTGCCAGCAGCGGGGTCTCCAGAGACGGGGAGCTGTTTTTT.

In its sample, this clone was seen once. The chain joins TRBV30 to TRBJ2-3; D possibly corresponds to TRBD1 (6 bases). The CDR3 is made up of 9 amino acids. V lost 5 bases and J 9 bases, leaving 6 bases between the germline ends. Germline CDR1 and CDR2: GTSNPN and SVGIG (reference sequence). The chain's CDR3 is CAWGGTQYF. The CDR3 coding sequence is TGTGCCTGGGGGGGCACGCAGTATTTT. Using reference TRBV30 and TRBJ2-3 for the parts outside the CDR3, the full variable domain is SQTIHQWPATLVQPVGSPLSLECTVEGTSNPNLYWYRQAAGRGLQLLFYSVGIGQISSEVPQNLSASRPQDRQFILSSKKLLLSDSGFYLCAWGGTQYFGPGTRLTVL.

The chain carries TRBV27 and TRBJ2-6; a possible D gene is TRBD1 (6 bases). V dropped 5 bases and J dropped 1 base, with 9 bases sitting between them. The CDR3 extends over 15 amino acids. Germline assignment: CDR1 MNHEY and CDR2 SMNVEV (reference sequence). CDR3 in DNA: TGTGCCAGCAGTCAAACAGGGTCTGGGGCCAACGTCCTGACTTTC. Protein product: CASSQTGSGANVLTF.

The CDR3 region has the DNA TGCGCCAGCGCAGATGATATCCGCGGGAGCTACAATGAGCAGTTCTTC. Encoded protein: CASADDIRGSYNEQFF. This chain joins TRBV10-2 and TRBJ2-1, with 7 nucleotides matching TRBD2. The CDR3 spans 16 residues. Germline assignment: CDR1 WSHSY and CDR2 SAAADI. The V segment lost 8 bases and the J segment 3 bases; nucleotides outside the gene matches: 13.

This clone was found once. This chain joins TRBV10-1 and TRBJ1-5, with D perhaps matching TRBD1 (5 bases). V gave up 11 bases and J gave up 6 bases, with 17 bases separating them. The CDR3 runs to 13 residues. Looked up from germline, CDR1 is WNHNN and CDR2 is SYGVQD (reference sequence). The CDR3 DNA sequence: TGCGCCCGCGCTCAGGGAAACAGTCAGCCCCAGCATTTT. The encoded protein is CARAQGNSQPQHF.

This chain links TRBV6-5 with TRBJ1-1, with D possibly being TRBD1 (6 bases). Germline assignment: CDR1 MNHEY and CDR2 SVGAGI. V lost 1 base and J 6 bases, leaving 12 bases between the germline ends. The CDR3 is made up of 14 amino acids. The CDR3 is CASSYWQGNPEAFF. In DNA form, the CDR3 reads TGTGCCAGCAGTTACTGGCAGGGGAATCCTGAAGCTTTCTTT.

The V gene is TRBV6-6, the J gene TRBJ1-1; 9 bases fit TRBD1. Germline V gene sequence: CDR1 MNHNY, CDR2 SVGAGI (reference sequence). The CDR3 is 12 residues long. The V segment lost 8 bases and the J segment 7 bases; nucleotides outside the gene matches: 5. The CDR3 region has the DNA TGTGCCAGCGGGACAGGGTGGGATGAAGCTTTCTTT. Its translation is CASGTGWDEAFF.

Comment on this clone: Different DNA sequences within this sample yield the same CDR3. This sequence joins TRBV15 and TRBJ2-5; tentatively, D is TRBD1 (5 bases). The V and J ends lost 0 bases and 5 bases respectively, with 10 bases between them. Germline V gene sequence: CDR1 LNHNV, CDR2 YYDKDF (reference sequence). This CDR3 comprises 14 residues. CDR3 bases: TGTGCCACCAGCAGAGATCCTGCAGGGGAGACCCAGTACTTC. Translated, it gives CATSRDPAGETQYF.